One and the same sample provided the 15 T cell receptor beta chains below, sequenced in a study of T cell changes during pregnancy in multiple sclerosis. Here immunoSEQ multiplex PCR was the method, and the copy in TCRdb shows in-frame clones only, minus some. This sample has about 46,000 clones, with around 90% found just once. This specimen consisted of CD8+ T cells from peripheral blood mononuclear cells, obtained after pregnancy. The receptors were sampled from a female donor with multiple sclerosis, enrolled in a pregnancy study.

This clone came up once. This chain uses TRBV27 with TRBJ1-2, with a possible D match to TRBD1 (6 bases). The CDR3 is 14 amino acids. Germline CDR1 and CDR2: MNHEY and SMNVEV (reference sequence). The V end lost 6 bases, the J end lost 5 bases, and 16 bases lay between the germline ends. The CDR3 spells CASSPGGRTYGYTF. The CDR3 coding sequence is TGTGCCAGCAGCCCGGGGGGCAGGACATATGGCTACACCTTC.

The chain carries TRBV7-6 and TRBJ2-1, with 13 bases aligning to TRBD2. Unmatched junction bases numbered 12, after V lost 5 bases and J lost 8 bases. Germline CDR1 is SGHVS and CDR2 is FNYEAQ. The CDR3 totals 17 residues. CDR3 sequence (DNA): TGTGCCAGCAGCCCGACGGGACTAGCGGGGAGGATTGATGAGCAGTTCTTC. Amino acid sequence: CASSPTGLAGRIDEQFF.

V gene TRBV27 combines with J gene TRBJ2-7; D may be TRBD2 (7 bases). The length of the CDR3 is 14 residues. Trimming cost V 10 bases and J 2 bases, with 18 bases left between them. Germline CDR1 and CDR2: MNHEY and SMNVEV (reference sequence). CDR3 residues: CATRIGGGTYEQYF. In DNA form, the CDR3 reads TGTGCCACCCGTATAGGGGGGGGGACCTACGAGCAGTACTTC.

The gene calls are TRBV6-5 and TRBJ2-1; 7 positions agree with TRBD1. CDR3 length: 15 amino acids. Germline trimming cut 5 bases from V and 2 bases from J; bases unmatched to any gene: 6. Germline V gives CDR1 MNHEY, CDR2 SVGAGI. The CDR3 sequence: CASSNGQEAYNEQFF. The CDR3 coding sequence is TGTGCCAGCAGTAATGGACAGGAGGCCTACAATGAGCAGTTCTTC.

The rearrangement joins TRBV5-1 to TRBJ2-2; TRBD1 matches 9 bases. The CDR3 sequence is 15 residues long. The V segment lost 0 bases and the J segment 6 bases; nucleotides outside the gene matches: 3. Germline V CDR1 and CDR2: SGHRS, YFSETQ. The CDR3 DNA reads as TGCGCCAGCAGCTTGGAGACAGGGGGAGCCGGGGAGCTGTTTTTT. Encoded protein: CASSLETGGAGELFF.

The CDR3 sequence: CASRSGISSTDTQYF. The CDR3, as DNA: TGTGCCAGCAGATCAGGGATCTCTAGCACAGATACGCAGTATTTT. This chain joins TRBV6-5 and TRBJ2-3, with D possibly matching TRBD1 (5 bases). This CDR3 comprises 15 residues. V lost 6 bases to trimming and J lost 0 bases, with 13 bases between them. Germline V gene data show CDR1 as MNHEY and CDR2 as SVGAGI.

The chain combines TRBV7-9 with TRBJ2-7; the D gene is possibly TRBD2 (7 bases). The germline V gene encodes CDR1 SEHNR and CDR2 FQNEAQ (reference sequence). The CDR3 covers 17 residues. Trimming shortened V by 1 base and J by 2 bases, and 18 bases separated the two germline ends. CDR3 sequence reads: CASSLGGGSDNTYEQYF. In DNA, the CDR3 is TGTGCCAGCAGCTTAGGGGGGGGCAGTGATAATACCTACGAGCAGTACTTC.

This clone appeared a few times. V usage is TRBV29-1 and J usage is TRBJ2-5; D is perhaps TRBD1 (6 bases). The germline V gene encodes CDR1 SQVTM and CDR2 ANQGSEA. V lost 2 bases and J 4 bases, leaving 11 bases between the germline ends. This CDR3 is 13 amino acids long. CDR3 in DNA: TGCAGCGTTGAACACAGGGCCGGAGAGACCCAGTACTTC. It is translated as CSVEHRAGETQYF.

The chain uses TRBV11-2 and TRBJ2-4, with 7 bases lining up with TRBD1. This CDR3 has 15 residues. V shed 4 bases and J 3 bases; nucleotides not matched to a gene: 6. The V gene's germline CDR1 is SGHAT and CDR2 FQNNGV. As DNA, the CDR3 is TGTGCCAGCAGCTGGGGACAGACGAACAAAAACATTCAGTACTTC. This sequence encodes CASSWGQTNKNIQYF.

Written as DNA, the CDR3 is TGTGCCAGCAGCTTGGAAGGGACAGGGGTTGGCTACACCTTC. This encodes CASSLEGTGVGYTF. The chain recombines TRBV5-6 with TRBJ1-2, with TRBD1 matching over 10 bases. J gave up 7 bases and V 0 bases, and 3 bases lay outside the gene matches. Germline CDR1 reads SGHDT; CDR2 reads YYEEEE. The CDR3 contains 14 residues.

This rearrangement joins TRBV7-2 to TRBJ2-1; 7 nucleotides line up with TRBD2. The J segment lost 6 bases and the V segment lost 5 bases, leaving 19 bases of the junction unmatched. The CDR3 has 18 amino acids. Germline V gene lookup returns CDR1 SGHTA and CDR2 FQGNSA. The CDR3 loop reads CASSGLLYASGRGNEQFF. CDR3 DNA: TGTGCCAGCAGCGGACTGTTGTACGCTAGCGGTAGGGGCAATGAGCAGTTCTTC.

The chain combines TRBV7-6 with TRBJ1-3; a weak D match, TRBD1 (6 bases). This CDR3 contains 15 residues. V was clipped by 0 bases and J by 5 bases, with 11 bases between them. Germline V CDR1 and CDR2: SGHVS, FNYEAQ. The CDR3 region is CASSLATRDRNTIYF. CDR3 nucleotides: TGTGCCAGCAGCTTAGCGACCCGGGACAGAAACACCATATATTTT.

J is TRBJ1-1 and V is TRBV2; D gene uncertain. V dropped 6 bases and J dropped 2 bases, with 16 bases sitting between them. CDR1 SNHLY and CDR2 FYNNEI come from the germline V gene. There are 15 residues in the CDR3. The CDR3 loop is CASRGGRAVNTEAFF. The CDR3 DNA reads TGTGCCAGCAGGGGAGGGAGAGCAGTTAACACTGAAGCTTTCTTT. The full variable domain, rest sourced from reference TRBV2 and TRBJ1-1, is EPEVTQTPSHQVTQMGQEVILRCVPISNHLYFYWYRQILGQKVEFLVSFYNNEISEKSEIFDDQFSVERPDGSNFTLKIRSTKLEDSAMYFCASRGGRAVNTEAFFGQGTRLTVV.

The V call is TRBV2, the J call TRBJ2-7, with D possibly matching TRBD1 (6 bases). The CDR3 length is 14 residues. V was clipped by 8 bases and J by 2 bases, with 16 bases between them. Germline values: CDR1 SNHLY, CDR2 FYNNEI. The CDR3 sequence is CASGRTADAYEQYF. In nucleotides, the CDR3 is TGTGCCAGCGGTCGGACAGCGGACGCCTACGAGCAGTACTTC.

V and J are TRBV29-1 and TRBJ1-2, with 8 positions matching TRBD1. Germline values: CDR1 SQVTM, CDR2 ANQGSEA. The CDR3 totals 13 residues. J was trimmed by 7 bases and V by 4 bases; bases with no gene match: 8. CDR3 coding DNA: TGCAGCGTTGCCTTGACAGGGACAGGTGGCTACACCTTC. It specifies CSVALTGTGGYTF.